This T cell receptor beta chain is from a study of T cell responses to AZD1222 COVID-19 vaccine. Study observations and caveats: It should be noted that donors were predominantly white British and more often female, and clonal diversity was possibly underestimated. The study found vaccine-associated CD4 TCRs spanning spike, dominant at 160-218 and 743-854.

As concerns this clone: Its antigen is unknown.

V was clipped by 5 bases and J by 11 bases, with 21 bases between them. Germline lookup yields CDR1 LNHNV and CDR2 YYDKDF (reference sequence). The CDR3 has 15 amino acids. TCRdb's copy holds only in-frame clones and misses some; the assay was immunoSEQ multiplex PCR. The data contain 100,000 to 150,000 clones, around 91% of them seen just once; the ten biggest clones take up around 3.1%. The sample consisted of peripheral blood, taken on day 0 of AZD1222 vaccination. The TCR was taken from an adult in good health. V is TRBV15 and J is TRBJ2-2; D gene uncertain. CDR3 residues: CATSETLQILSELFF. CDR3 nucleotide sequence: TGTGCCACCAGCGAGACCTTACAGATTCTAAGCGAGCTGTTTTTT.